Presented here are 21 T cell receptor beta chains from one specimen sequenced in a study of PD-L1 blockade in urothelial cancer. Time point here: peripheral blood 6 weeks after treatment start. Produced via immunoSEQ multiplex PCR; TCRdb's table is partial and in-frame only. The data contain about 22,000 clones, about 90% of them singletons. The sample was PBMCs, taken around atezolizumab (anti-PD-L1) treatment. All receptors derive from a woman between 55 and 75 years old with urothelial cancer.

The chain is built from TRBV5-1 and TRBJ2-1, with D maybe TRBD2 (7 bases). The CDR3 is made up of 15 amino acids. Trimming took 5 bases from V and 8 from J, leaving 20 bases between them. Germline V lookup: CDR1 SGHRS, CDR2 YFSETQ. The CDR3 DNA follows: TGCGCCAGCAGTGTGACAGGCTTAGCGGGCCATGAGCAGTTCTTC. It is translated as CASSVTGLAGHEQFF.

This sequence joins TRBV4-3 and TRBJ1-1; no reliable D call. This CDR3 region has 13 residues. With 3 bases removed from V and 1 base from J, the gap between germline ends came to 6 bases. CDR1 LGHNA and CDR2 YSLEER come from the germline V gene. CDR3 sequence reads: CASSQGGNTEAFF. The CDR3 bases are TGCGCCAGCAGCCAGGGAGGGAACACTGAAGCTTTCTTT.

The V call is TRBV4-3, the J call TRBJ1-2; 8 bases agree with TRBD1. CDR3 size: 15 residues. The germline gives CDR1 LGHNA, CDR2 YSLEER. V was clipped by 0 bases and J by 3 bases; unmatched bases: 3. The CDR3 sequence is CASSQELTGDYGYTF. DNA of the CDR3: TGCGCCAGCAGCCAAGAACTGACAGGGGACTATGGCTACACCTTC.

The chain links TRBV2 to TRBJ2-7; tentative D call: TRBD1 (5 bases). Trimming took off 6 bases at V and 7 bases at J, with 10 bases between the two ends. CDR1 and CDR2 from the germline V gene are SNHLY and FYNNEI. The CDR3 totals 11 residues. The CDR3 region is CASRNQGEQYF. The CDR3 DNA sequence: TGTGCCAGCAGGAACCAGGGTGAGCAGTACTTC.

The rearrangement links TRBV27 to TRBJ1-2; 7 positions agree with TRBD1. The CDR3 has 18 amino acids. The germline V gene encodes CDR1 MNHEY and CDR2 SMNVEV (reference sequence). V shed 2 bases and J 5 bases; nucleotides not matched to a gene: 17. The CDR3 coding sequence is TGTGCCAGCAGTTTACGGGGACTCAGGGTGGCCAGGGGGTATGGCTACACCTTC. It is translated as CASSLRGLRVARGYGYTF.

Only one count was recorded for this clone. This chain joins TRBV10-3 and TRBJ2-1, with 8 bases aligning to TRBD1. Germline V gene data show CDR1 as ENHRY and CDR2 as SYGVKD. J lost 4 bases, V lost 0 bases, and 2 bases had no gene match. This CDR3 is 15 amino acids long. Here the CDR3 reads CAISESRQGYNEQFF. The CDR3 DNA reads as TGTGCCATCAGTGAGTCTAGACAGGGGTACAATGAGCAGTTCTTC.

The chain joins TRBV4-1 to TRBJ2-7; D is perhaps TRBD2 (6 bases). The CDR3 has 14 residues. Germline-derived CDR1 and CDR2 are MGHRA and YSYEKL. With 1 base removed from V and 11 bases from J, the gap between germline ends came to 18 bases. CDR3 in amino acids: CASSQVFLGGRKYF. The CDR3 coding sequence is TGCGCCAGCAGCCAAGTATTTCTGGGGGGACGGAAGTACTTC.

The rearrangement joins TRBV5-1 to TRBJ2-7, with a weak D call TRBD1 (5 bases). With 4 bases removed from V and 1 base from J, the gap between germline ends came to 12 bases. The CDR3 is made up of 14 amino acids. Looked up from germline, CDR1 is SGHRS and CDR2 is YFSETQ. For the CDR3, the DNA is TGCGCCAGCAGCCTAAAAGGACAATCCTACGAGCAGTACTTC. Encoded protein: CASSLKGQSYEQYF. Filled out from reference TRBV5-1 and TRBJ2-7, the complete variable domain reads KAGVTQTPRYLIKTRGQQVTLSCSPISGHRSVSWYQQTPGQGLQFLFEYFSETQRNKGNFPGRFSGRQFSNSRSEMNVSTLELGDSALYLCASSLKGQSYEQYFGPGTRLTVT.

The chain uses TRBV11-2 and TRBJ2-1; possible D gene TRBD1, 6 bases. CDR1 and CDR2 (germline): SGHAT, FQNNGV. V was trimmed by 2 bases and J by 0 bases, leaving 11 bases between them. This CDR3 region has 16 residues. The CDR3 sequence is CASSLYGQPSYNEQFF. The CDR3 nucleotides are TGTGCCAGCAGCTTATATGGACAGCCCTCCTACAATGAGCAGTTCTTC.

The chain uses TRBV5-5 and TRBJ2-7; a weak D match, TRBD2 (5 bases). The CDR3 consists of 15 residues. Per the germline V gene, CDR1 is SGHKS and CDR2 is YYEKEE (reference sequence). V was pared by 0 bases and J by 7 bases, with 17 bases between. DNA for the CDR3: TGTGCCAGCAGCTTGGATACGGGATCCTCTTGGGAGCAGTACTTC. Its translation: CASSLDTGSSWEQYF. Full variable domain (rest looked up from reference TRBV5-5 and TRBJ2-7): DAGVTQSPTHLIKTRGQQVTLRCSPISGHKSVSWYQQVLGQGPQFIFQYYEKEERGRGNFPDRFSARQFPNYSSELNVNALLLGDSALYLCASSLDTGSSWEQYFGPGTRLTVT.

CDR3 loop: CASSHGGGTGRRYGYTF. CDR3 nucleotide sequence: TGCGCCAGCAGCCATGGCGGGGGGACAGGGCGCCGATATGGCTACACCTTC. The chain combines TRBV4-3 with TRBJ1-2; 9 bases agree with TRBD1. Germline V gives CDR1 LGHNA, CDR2 YSLEER. The junction had 13 bases not matched to a gene; V was cut back by 3 bases and J by 5 bases. The CDR3 is made up of 17 amino acids.

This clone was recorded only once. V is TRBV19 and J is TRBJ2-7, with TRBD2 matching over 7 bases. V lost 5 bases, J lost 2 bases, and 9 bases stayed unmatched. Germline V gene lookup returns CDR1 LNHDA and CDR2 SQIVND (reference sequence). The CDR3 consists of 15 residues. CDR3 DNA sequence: TGTGCCAGTAGTCCCAGCGGGGTGCTTACCTACGAGCAGTACTTC. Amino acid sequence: CASSPSGVLTYEQYF.

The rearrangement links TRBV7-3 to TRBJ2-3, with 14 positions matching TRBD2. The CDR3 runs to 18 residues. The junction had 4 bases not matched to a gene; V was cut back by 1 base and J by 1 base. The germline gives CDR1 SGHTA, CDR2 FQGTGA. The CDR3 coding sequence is TGTGCCAGCAGCTTAATTGGGACTAGCGGGGGAGGCACAGATACGCAGTATTTT. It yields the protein CASSLIGTSGGGTDTQYF.

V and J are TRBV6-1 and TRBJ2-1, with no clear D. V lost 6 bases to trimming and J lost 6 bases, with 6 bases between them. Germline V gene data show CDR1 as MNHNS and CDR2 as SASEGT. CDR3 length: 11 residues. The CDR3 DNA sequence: TGTGCCAGCAGACGCGGCAATGAGCAGTTCTTC. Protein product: CASRRGNEQFF.

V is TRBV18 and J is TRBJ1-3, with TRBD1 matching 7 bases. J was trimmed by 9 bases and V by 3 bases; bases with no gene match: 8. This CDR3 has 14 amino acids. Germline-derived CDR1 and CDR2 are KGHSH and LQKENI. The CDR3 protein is CASSPGGTEGTIYF. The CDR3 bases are TGTGCCAGCTCACCCGGCGGGACAGAAGGCACCATATATTTT.

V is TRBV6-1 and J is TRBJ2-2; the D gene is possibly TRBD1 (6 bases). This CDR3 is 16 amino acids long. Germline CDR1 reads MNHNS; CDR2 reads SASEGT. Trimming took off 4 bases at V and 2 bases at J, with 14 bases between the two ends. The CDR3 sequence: CASSARDIGNTGELFF. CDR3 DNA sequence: TGTGCCAGCAGTGCCCGGGACATTGGAAACACCGGGGAGCTGTTTTTT.

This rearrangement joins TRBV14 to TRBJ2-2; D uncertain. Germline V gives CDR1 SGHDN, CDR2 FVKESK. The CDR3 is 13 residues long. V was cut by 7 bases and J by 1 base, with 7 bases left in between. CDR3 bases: TGTGCCAGCACGCAGAAGAACACCGGGGAGCTGTTTTTT. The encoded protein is CASTQKNTGELFF.

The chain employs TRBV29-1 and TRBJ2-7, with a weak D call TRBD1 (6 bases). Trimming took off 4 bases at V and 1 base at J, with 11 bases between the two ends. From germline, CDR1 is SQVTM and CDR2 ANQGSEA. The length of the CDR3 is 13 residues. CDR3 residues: CSVGGRGSYEQYF. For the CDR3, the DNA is TGCAGCGTTGGGGGCAGGGGTTCCTACGAGCAGTACTTC.

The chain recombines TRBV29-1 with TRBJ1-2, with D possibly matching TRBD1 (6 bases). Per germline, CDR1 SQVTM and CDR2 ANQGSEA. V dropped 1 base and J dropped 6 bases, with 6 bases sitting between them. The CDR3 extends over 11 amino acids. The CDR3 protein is CSVEAGDGYTF. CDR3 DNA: TGCAGCGTTGAAGCAGGGGATGGCTACACCTTC.

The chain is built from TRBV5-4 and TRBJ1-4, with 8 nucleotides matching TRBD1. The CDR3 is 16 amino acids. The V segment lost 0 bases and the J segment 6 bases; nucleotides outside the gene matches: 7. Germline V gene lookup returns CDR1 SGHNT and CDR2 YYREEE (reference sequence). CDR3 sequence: CASSLAGQGSHEKLFF. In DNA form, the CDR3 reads TGTGCCAGCAGCTTGGCCGGACAGGGTAGCCATGAAAAACTGTTTTTT.

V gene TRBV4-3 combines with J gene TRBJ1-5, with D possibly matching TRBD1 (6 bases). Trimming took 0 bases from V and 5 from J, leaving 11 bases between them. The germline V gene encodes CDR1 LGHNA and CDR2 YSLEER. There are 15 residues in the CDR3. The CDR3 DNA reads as TGCGCCAGCAGCCAAGATCCGACAGGCGATCAGCCCCAGCATTTT. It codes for CASSQDPTGDQPQHF.